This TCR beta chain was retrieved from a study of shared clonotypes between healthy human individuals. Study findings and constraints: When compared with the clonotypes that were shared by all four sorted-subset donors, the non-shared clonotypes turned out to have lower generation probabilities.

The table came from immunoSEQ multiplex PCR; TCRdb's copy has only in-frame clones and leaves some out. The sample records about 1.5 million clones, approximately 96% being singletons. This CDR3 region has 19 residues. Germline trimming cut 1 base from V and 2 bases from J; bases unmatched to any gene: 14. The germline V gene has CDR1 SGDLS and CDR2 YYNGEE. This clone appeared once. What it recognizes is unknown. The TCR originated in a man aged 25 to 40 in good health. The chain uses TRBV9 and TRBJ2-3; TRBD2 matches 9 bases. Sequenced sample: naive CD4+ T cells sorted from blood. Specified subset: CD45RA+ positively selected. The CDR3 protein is CASSVSPAGGLRTTDTQYF. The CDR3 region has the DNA TGTGCCAGCAGCGTAAGCCCAGCGGGAGGACTCCGCACCACAGATACGCAGTATTTT.